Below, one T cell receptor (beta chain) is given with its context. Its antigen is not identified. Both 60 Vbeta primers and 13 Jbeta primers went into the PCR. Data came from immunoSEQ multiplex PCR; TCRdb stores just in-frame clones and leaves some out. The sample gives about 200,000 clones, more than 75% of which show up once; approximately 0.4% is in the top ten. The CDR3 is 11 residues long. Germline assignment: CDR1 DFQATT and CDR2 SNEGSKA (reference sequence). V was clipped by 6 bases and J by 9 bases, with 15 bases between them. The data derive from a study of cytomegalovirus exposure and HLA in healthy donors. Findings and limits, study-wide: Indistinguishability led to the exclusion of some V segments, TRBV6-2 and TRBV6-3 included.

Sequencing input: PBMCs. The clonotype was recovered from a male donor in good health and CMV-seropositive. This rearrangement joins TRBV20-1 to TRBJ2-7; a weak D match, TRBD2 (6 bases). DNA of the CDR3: TGCAGTGCCCGGACGGGGGATACGCAGTACTTC. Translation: CSARTGDTQYF.